The subject of this entry is one T cell receptor beta chain. The sample belongs to a study of control samples from healthy donors and cancer patients. Germline CDR1 MNHEY, CDR2 SVGAGI. The CDR3 extends over 14 amino acids. Trimming removed 3 bases at V and 3 bases at J, with 12 bases between. The protocol was immunoSEQ multiplex PCR, while the TCRdb copy is restricted to in-frame clones and leaves out a portion. The data contain about 110,000 clones, more than 85% of them seen just once; the ten biggest clones take up almost 8%. The V and J genes are TRBV6-5 and TRBJ2-7, with unresolved D. This clonotype was sampled from a young woman in good health. Sequencing was done on a sample of blood. CDR3 sequence: CASSYGYGVYEQYF. CDR3 sequence (DNA): TGTGCCAGCAGTTATGGATATGGGGTCTACGAGCAGTACTTC.